These 10 T cell receptor beta chains came from one sample sequenced in a study of OX40 agonist ivuxolimab in advanced cancers. TCRdb's copy holds only in-frame clones and misses some; the assay was immunoSEQ multiplex PCR. Among 65,000 to 80,000 clones listed, 80% to 95% were seen once. The sample was CD4+ or CD8+ T cells sorted from blood, taken in a trial of the OX40 agonist ivuxolimab. All receptors come from an adult with an advanced solid tumor such as melanoma, head and neck, liver or kidney cancer.

The chain recombines TRBV18 with TRBJ2-1, with 12 nucleotides matching TRBD1. The CDR3 is 16 amino acids. V lost 3 bases to trimming and J lost 8 bases; unmatched junction nucleotides: 8. Germline-derived CDR1 and CDR2 are KGHSH and LQKENI. CDR3 loop: CASSPGVGTGGDEQFF. CDR3 sequence (DNA): TGTGCCAGCTCACCGGGAGTCGGGACAGGGGGCGATGAGCAGTTCTTC.

The chain uses TRBV2 and TRBJ2-1; D gene ambiguous. From germline, CDR1 is SNHLY and CDR2 FYNNEI. The CDR3 totals 14 residues. V was shortened by 3 bases and J by 8 bases, with 14 bases between the two germline ends. The CDR3 region has the DNA TGTGCCAGCAGTGACCAGACCCCCAGCGATGAGCAGTTCTTC. This sequence encodes CASSDQTPSDEQFF.

The rearrangement joins TRBV18 to TRBJ2-1; 15 bases agree with TRBD2. This CDR3 is built from 16 residues. The trim removed 5 bases at V and 7 bases at J, leaving 6 bases unmatched. Germline lookup yields CDR1 KGHSH and CDR2 LQKENI. This CDR3 reads CASSFRTSGGGNEQFF. DNA for the CDR3: TGTGCCAGCTCATTCCGGACTAGCGGGGGGGGTAATGAGCAGTTCTTC.

The CDR3 DNA sequence: TGTGCCAGCAGCTTTCGGACCTACGAGCAGTACTTC. This translates into CASSFRTYEQYF. This rearrangement joins TRBV5-5 to TRBJ2-7; D is unclear. The CDR3 is 12 residues long. The germline V gene encodes CDR1 SGHKS and CDR2 YYEKEE (reference sequence). Trimming left V 2 bases short and J 2 bases short, with 5 bases between.

V and J are TRBV4-2 and TRBJ2-5; the match to TRBD2 covers 8 bases. In germline, CDR1 is LGHNA, CDR2 YNFKEQ. The CDR3 is 15 amino acids. Trimming cost V 0 bases and J 6 bases; bases outside gene matches: 6. CDR3 coding DNA: TGTGCCAGCAGCCAAGAGGGCGGGGGGCCCCAGACCCAGTACTTC. Translation gives CASSQEGGGPQTQYF.

The chain couples TRBV11-3 to TRBJ1-2, with D perhaps matching TRBD1 (6 bases). The CDR3 sequence is 14 residues long. Per the germline V gene, CDR1 is SGHNT and CDR2 is YENEEA. With 5 bases removed from V and 2 bases from J, the gap between germline ends came to 12 bases. The CDR3 here is CASSLGGMNYGYTF. In DNA, the CDR3 is TGTGCCAGCAGCCTAGGGGGGATGAACTATGGCTACACCTTC.

The chain recombines TRBV28 with TRBJ1-1; TRBD1 matches 9 bases. The CDR3 consists of 15 residues. Germline V gene sequence: CDR1 MDHEN, CDR2 SYDVKM. V dropped 4 bases and J dropped 4; count of bases not matched to a gene: 7. The CDR3 loop is CASSSPGTGSTEAFF. The CDR3 DNA is TGTGCCAGCAGTTCCCCCGGGACAGGGTCCACTGAAGCTTTCTTT.

The chain couples TRBV6-6 to TRBJ2-7, with 7 bases aligning to TRBD2. The CDR3 contains 14 residues. After removal of 8 bases from V and 5 bases from J, the junction contained 12 bases not matched to a gene. Germline V gene data show CDR1 as MNHNY and CDR2 as SVGAGI (reference sequence). Here the CDR3 DNA reads TGTGCCAGCTCAAGCGGGATAGGGTTAAACGAGCAGTACTTC. Encoded protein: CASSSGIGLNEQYF.

V usage is TRBV7-8 and J usage is TRBJ2-5; no definite D call. Looked up from germline, CDR1 is SGHVS and CDR2 is FQNEAQ. V lost 1 base to trimming and J lost 4 bases, with 4 bases between them. CDR3 size: 12 residues. The CDR3 loop is CASSLVRETQYF. For the CDR3, the DNA is TGTGCCAGCAGCTTAGTTCGAGAGACCCAGTACTTC.

This clone appeared once. CDR3 sequence (DNA): TGTGCCTCAGGAGGGGAAGGGGGCGTTAACTGGGCCAACGTCCTGACTTTC. This codes for CASGGEGGVNWANVLTF. This chain links TRBV28 with TRBJ2-6; D is perhaps TRBD1 (7 bases). CDR3 size: 17 residues. The V end was cut by 11 bases, the J end by 5 bases, with 25 bases between. The germline V gene has CDR1 MDHEN and CDR2 SYDVKM.